This paragraph reports one T cell receptor (beta chain). The source of the sample is a study of shared clonotypes between healthy human individuals. About the research overall: Aged between 18 and 49, the donors were a couple of women and a few men.

Sequencing was performed with immunoSEQ multiplex PCR; in TCRdb, only in-frame clones are kept and a portion is missing. The data hold around 2.1 million clones, with about 94% observed a single time. The length of the CDR3 is 16 residues. V dropped 4 bases and J dropped 0 bases, with 15 bases sitting between them. Germline V CDR1 and CDR2: SGHRS, YFSETQ. Input material: naive CD4+ T cells sorted from blood. As to subset: CD45RA+ positively selected. The TCR originated in a young man in good health. The chain uses TRBV5-1 and TRBJ2-3; tentatively, D is TRBD1 (6 bases). CDR3: CASSLGQTTSTDTQYF. Here the CDR3 DNA reads TGCGCCAGCAGCCTAGGACAGACAACTAGCACAGATACGCAGTATTTT.